Listed below are T cell receptor beta chains from one sample, sequenced in a study of Ad26.COV2.S vaccination and SARS-CoV-2 variants. The assay was immunoSEQ multiplex PCR, and TCRdb's table has in-frame clones only and misses some. This sample has fewer than 400,000 clones; just under 85% occur once, and the top ten carry 2% to 2.5%. The source was peripheral blood, collected in a trial of Ad26.COV2.S vaccine versus placebo. Receptors were obtained from a person between 18 and 60 years old who received the Ad26.COV2.S COVID-19 vaccine or a placebo. CDR3s include the opening cysteine and the closing phenylalanine or tryptophan. A D gene is named only where the DNA matches it firmly. Expanded clones are given a class, and other clones once, few, many or no size at all.

TRBD1 | TRBJ1-1 | TRBV19 | NA | CASSSWTGAEAFF | TGTGCCAGTAGTTCGTGGACAGGGGCTGAAGCTTTCTTT
TRBD1 | TRBJ1-3 | TRBV11-2 | NA | CASSSTGYRAGNTIYF | TGTGCCAGCAGCTCGACAGGGTACAGGGCTGGAAACACCATATATTTT
NA | TRBJ2-1 | TRBV27 | NA | CASSFGENEQFF | TGTGCCAGCAGTTTTGGGGAGAATGAGCAGTTCTTC
NA | TRBJ2-7 | TRBV25-1 | NA | CASSYEQYF | TGTGCCAGCAGCTACGAGCAGTACTTC
TRBD2 | TRBJ2-5 | TRBV7-9 | NA | CASSLRSTGTSLQPETQYF | TGTGCCAGCAGCTTAAGGTCCACCGGGACTAGCCTCCAGCCAGAGACCCAGTACTTC
TRBD1 | TRBJ2-1 | TRBV3-1/TRBV3-2 | NA | CASSQGATGVGNEQFF | TGTGCCAGCAGCCAAGGGGCGACAGGGGTCGGCAATGAGCAGTTCTTC
NA | TRBJ2-7 | TRBV20-1 | NA | CSASLWRAWEQYF | TGCAGTGCTAGTTTGTGGAGGGCCTGGGAGCAGTACTTC
NA | TRBJ1-1 | TRBV15 | few | CATSREQGGFNTEAFF | TGTGCCACCAGCAGAGAGCAGGGTGGGTTCAACACTGAAGCTTTCTTT
NA | TRBJ2-5 | TRBV5-1 | NA | CASSPGTQETQYF | TGCGCCAGCAGCCCAGGAACTCAAGAGACCCAGTACTTC
NA | TRBJ1-2 | TRBV11-2 | NA | CASSLAQTGGYTF | TGTGCCAGCAGCTTAGCCCAGACGGGGGGCTACACCTTC
TRBD1 | TRBJ1-2 | TRBV19 | NA | CASIQQGAYGYTF | TGTGCCAGTATCCAACAGGGGGCATATGGCTACACCTTC
NA | TRBJ1-1 | TRBV7-8 | NA | CASSLGWDNEAFF | TGTGCCAGCAGCTTGGGGTGGGACAATGAAGCTTTCTTT
TRBD2 | TRBJ2-3 | TRBV5-1 | NA | CASSLGRGETDTQYF | TGCGCCAGCAGCTTGGGGCGGGGGGAAACAGATACGCAGTATTTT
TRBD1 | TRBJ1-2 | TRBV6-5 | NA | CASSPRGALPDGYTF | TGTGCCAGCAGTCCCAGGGGGGCCTTACCCGATGGCTACACCTTC
TRBD2 | TRBJ2-1 | TRBV18 | NA | CASSPPSGASYNEQFF | TGTGCCAGCTCACCACCTAGCGGGGCATCCTACAATGAGCAGTTCTTC
TRBD1 | TRBJ2-2 | TRBV5-1 | NA | CASSLRQGTGGELFF | TGCGCCAGCAGCTTAAGACAGGGAACGGGCGGGGAGCTGTTTTTT
NA | TRBJ1-2 | TRBV4-1 | few | CASSQGGGANSAYGYTF | TGCGCCAGCAGCCAAGGCGGCGGGGCAAACTCGGCCTATGGCTACACCTTC
NA | TRBJ1-2 | TRBV11-3 | NA | CASSLGVSLDYGYTF | TGTGCCAGCAGCTTAGGTGTTAGCCTAGATTATGGCTACACCTTC
NA | TRBJ2-2 | TRBV7-3 | NA | CASSHAIGARELFF | TGTGCCAGCAGCCACGCCATCGGCGCCCGGGAGCTGTTTTTT
NA | TRBJ1-5 | TRBV27 | few | CASSGGGTVVDWSNQPQHF | TGTGCCAGCAGTGGAGGGGGGACGGTGGTTGATTGGAGCAATCAGCCCCAGCATTTT
NA | TRBJ1-5 | TRBV28 | NA | CASREGNQPQHF | TGTGCCAGTCGGGAGGGGAATCAGCCCCAGCATTTT
NA | TRBJ1-4 | TRBV5-1 | NA | CASSPYGEKLFF | TGCGCCAGCAGCCCGTACGGAGAAAAACTGTTTTTT
TRBD1 | TRBJ1-2 | TRBV6-5 | NA | CASSSTRQGRGYTF | TGTGCCAGCAGTTCCACTCGACAGGGCCGGGGCTACACCTTC
NA | TRBJ2-7 | TRBV29-1 | NA | CSVVQDGSLPEQYF | TGCAGCGTCGTTCAGGACGGGAGCCTACCGGAGCAGTACTTC
NA | TRBJ1-1 | TRBV5-4 | NA | CASRGTMNTEAFF | TGTGCCAGCAGGGGAACTATGAACACTGAAGCTTTCTTT
NA | TRBJ1-2 | TRBV5-6 | NA | CASSRTQGYTF | TGTGCCAGCAGCAGGACACAGGGCTACACCTTC
TRBD1 | TRBJ2-5 | TRBV5-1 | NA | CASSLGQGYETQYF | TGCGCCAGCAGCTTGGGACAGGGATACGAGACCCAGTACTTC
NA | TRBJ1-5 | TRBV28 | NA | CASRGQGQPQHF | TGTGCCAGCAGAGGGCAGGGTCAGCCCCAGCATTTT
NA | TRBJ1-2 | TRBV5-4 | NA | CASSLELGDYGYTF | TGTGCCAGCAGCTTGGAACTGGGAGACTATGGCTACACCTTC
NA | TRBJ2-1 | TRBV19 | NA | CASSPRSKDEQFF | TGTGCCAGTAGTCCCCGGTCGAAGGATGAGCAGTTCTTC
NA | TRBJ1-4 | TRBV6-5 | NA | CASTGFATNEKLFF | TGTGCCAGCACGGGGTTTGCAACTAATGAAAAACTGTTTTTT
TRBD1 | TRBJ1-1 | TRBV4-2 | NA | CASRMTGGDTEAFF | TGTGCCAGCAGGATGACAGGGGGGGACACTGAAGCTTTCTTT
TRBD2 | TRBJ2-3 | TRBV2 | NA | CASILRGGTDTQYF | TGTGCCAGCATTTTGCGGGGGGGTACAGATACGCAGTATTTT
TRBD2 | TRBJ2-1 | TRBV5-1 | NA | CASSSILAGGYNEQFF | TGCGCCAGCAGCTCCATCCTAGCGGGGGGCTACAATGAGCAGTTCTTC
NA | TRBJ1-4 | TRBV28 | NA | CASWGAAGNEKLFF | TGTGCCAGCTGGGGGGCGGCCGGAAATGAAAAACTGTTTTTT
NA | TRBJ1-5 | TRBV4-1 | NA | CASSQESVQPQHF | TGCGCCAGCAGCCAAGAGAGCGTTCAGCCCCAGCATTTT
NA | TRBJ1-2 | TRBV24-1 | few | CATSPSWTAYGYTF | TGTGCCACCAGCCCCTCCTGGACAGCCTATGGCTACACCTTC
NA | TRBJ1-1 | TRBV30 | NA | CAWRGFGGLSRDTEAFF | TGTGCCTGGAGGGGTTTTGGGGGGCTTAGCAGGGACACTGAAGCTTTCTTT
NA | TRBJ2-2 | TRBV7-9 | NA | CASRGERGELFF | TGTGCCAGCAGGGGGGAACGCGGGGAGCTGTTTTTT
NA | TRBJ1-1 | TRBV12-5 | NA | CASGLTDPGNTEAFF | TGTGCTAGTGGTTTGACCGACCCGGGGAACACTGAAGCTTTCTTT
NA | TRBJ2-2 | TRBV7-6 | NA | CASSLGQGLTGELFF | TGTGCCAGCAGCTTAGGGCAGGGTTTGACCGGGGAGCTGTTTTTT
TRBD1 | TRBJ1-5 | TRBV19 | NA | CASSQDRAGQPQHF | TGTGCCAGTAGCCAAGACAGGGCGGGTCAGCCCCAGCATTTT
NA | TRBJ2-1 | TRBV9 | NA | CASSVVADYNEQFF | TGTGCCAGCAGCGTAGTGGCAGACTACAATGAGCAGTTCTTC
NA | TRBJ2-7 | TRBV24-1 | NA | CATSPLGSREQYF | TGTGCCACCAGCCCGTTGGGTTCGAGGGAGCAGTACTTC
NA | TRBJ2-1 | TRBV7-3 | NA | CASSLNGGGSYNEQFF | TGTGCCAGCAGCTTAAACGGGGGAGGCTCCTACAATGAGCAGTTCTTC
TRBD1 | TRBJ2-7 | TRBV7-8 | NA | CASSLGTRGRIHEQYF | TGTGCCAGCAGCTTGGGGACCAGGGGGCGCATCCACGAGCAGTACTTC
TRBD1 | TRBJ2-7 | TRBV7-4 | few | CASSGRDRGKVEQYF | TGTGCCAGCAGCGGTCGGGACAGGGGGAAGGTCGAGCAGTACTTC
NA | TRBJ1-2 | TRBV5-1 | NA | CASSSVTNYGYTF | TGCGCCAGCAGCTCCGTTACTAACTATGGCTACACCTTC
NA | TRBJ1-6 | TRBV27 | once | CASSAQYNSPLHF | TGTGCCAGCAGCGCTCAGTATAATTCACCCCTCCACTTT
TRBD2 | TRBJ2-5 | TRBV5-1 | NA | CASSRGVSGGNQETQYF | TGCGCCAGCAGCAGAGGCGTTAGCGGGGGTAACCAAGAGACCCAGTACTTC
NA | TRBJ2-5 | TRBV5-1 | NA | CASSPGGVAETQYF | TGCGCCAGCAGCCCCGGAGGGGTTGCAGAGACCCAGTACTTC
NA | TRBJ1-2 | TRBV2 | NA | CASSETGEWSYTF | TGTGCCAGCAGCGAGACGGGTGAGTGGAGCTACACCTTC
NA | TRBJ1-3 | TRBV14 | NA | CAKGRCGFSGNTIYF | TGTGCCAAGGGGAGGTGCGGATTCTCTGGAAACACCATATATTTT